This T cell receptor (beta chain) is drawn from a study of T cell responses to AZD1222 COVID-19 vaccine. Study-wide results and limits: At study baseline, merely roughly 6 AZD1222 recipients were seropositive.

Only in-frame clones appear in the TCRdb table, and some are missing; sequencing was by immunoSEQ multiplex PCR. The sample contains some 150,000 clones, approximately 93% of which appear only once. As for this clone: The antigen is undetermined.

V lost 1 base, J lost 10 bases, and 14 bases lay in between. The CDR3 is made up of 15 amino acids. Germline V CDR1 and CDR2: SNHLY, FYNNEI. The receptor comes from an adult in good health. V usage is TRBV2 and J usage is TRBJ1-6; no clear D gene. The sequences come from peripheral blood, collected on day 0 of AZD1222 vaccination. CDR3 sequence reads: CASSEVNPAVSPLHF. The CDR3 nucleotides read TGTGCCAGCAGTGAAGTAAATCCTGCCGTGTCACCCCTCCACTTT.